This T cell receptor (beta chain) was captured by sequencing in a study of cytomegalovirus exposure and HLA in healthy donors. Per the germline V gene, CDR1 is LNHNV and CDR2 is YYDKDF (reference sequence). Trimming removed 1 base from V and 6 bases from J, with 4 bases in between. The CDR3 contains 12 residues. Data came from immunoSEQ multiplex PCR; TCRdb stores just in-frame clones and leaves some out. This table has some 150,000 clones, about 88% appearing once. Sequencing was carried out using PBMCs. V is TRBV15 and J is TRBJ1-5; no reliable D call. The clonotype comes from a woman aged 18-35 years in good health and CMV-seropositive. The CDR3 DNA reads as TGTGCCACCAGCAGAGCGGTTCAGCCCCAGCATTTT. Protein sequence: CATSRAVQPQHF.